The source of this T cell receptor (beta chain) is a study of regulatory T cells in long-lasting Graves disease. Study-wide results and limits: The study found TRBV28, TRBJ1-2 and TRBJ2-5 favored in persistent disease.

A word on this clonotype: Its antigen is not known. It may be a read error: a sequence one base away is much more abundant.

Arm-PCR of CDR3 regions with iRepertoire HTBI primers generated TCR beta libraries. Via MiXCR, TCRdb re-called the multiplex PCR reads, giving one row per CDR3 protein. The table records 300,000 to 400,000 distinct CDR3 sequences, roughly a sixth of them present only once. Time point indicated: newly diagnosed GD, antithyroid drugs for less than 3 months. After RNA was extracted from PBMCs, the TCR library was made from it. EDTA tubes held 9 to 10 milliliters of peripheral blood from each patient. The CDR3 covers 13 residues. The V segment lost 1 base and the J segment 9 bases; nucleotides outside the gene matches: 2. This same sample was also part of a study on T cells in Graves' hyperthyroidism and ophthalmopathy. That study adds: Blood also showed most of the thyroid clonotypes that were expanded above 0.001. Ophthalmopathy was predicted by the model a median of about 6.7 months ahead of onset.

This sequence was found in a man in his forties with Graves disease. V and J are TRBV12-3 or TRBV12-4 and TRBJ2-1; 8 nucleotides match TRBD2. The sample in question was peripheral blood mononuclear cells (PBMCs), obtained at new diagnosis, from a patient treated with antithyroid drugs. CDR3 sequence reads: CASSLVLAGEQFF. For the CDR3, the DNA is TGTGCCAGCAGTTTAGTTCTAGCGGGTGAGCAGTTCTTC.